Listed below are T cell receptor beta chains from one sample, sequenced in a study of T-cell memory formation after mild COVID-19. Each CDR3 protein is one row after TCRdb ran MiXCR on the 5' RACE reads. The table includes approximately 560,000 distinct CDR3 sequences, 17% detected once. Sequences were obtained from PBMCs or a T cell subset sorted from them (not recorded which). Every receptor here comes from an adult woman who had mild COVID-19 (a few samples of this study predate the infection). Cell type and time point are not known. CDR3s include the opening cysteine and the closing phenylalanine or tryptophan. The order of the fields is clone size, J gene, D gene, V gene, CDR3 DNA, CDR3 protein. A D gene is named only where the DNA matches it firmly. Where a row states a size, it is once, few, many or the class of an expanded clone; other rows omit it.

clone_size: .; j_call: TRBJ1-5; d_call: .; v_call: TRBV5-5; cdr3_nt: TGTGCCAGCAGCCCCGGTCCTAGACTCGATCAGCCCCAGCATTTT; cdr3_aa: CASSPGPRLDQPQHF
clone_size: .; j_call: TRBJ2-3; d_call: TRBD1; v_call: TRBV5-6; cdr3_nt: TGTGCCAGCAGCTCGTGGGACAGGGGACCAGATACGCAGTATTTT; cdr3_aa: CASSSWDRGPDTQYF
clone_size: few; j_call: TRBJ1-5; d_call: .; v_call: TRBV6-5; cdr3_nt: TGTGCCAGCAGTTACTCTGGCAGGGGAGGCAATCAGCCCCAGCATTTT; cdr3_aa: CASSYSGRGGNQPQHF
clone_size: .; j_call: TRBJ1-2; d_call: .; v_call: TRBV29-1; cdr3_nt: TGCAGCGTTGAAATGGACTATGGCTACACCTTC; cdr3_aa: CSVEMDYGYTF
clone_size: many; j_call: TRBJ1-6; d_call: TRBD1; v_call: TRBV27; cdr3_nt: TGTGCCAGCAAGTCCCCTGGGACAGGTCGGGATTCACCCCTCCACTTT; cdr3_aa: CASKSPGTGRDSPLHF
clone_size: few; j_call: TRBJ2-7; d_call: .; v_call: TRBV9; cdr3_nt: TGTGCCAGCAGCACATCAGCTAGCGAAGCCATGACATACGAGCAGTACTTC; cdr3_aa: CASSTSASEAMTYEQYF
clone_size: few; j_call: TRBJ2-3; d_call: .; v_call: TRBV5-1; cdr3_nt: TGCGCCAGCAGCACACGCACCGGGGCCACAGATACGCAGTATTTT; cdr3_aa: CASSTRTGATDTQYF
clone_size: .; j_call: TRBJ2-5; d_call: TRBD1; v_call: TRBV27; cdr3_nt: TGTGCCAGCAGTGCATTACCCCGGCAGGGGGAAGAGACCCAGTACTTC; cdr3_aa: CASSALPRQGEETQYF
clone_size: few; j_call: TRBJ2-5; d_call: .; v_call: TRBV7-9; cdr3_nt: TGTGCCAGCAGCGAAGCCGGACAGAACGAAGAGACCCAGTACTTC; cdr3_aa: CASSEAGQNEETQYF
clone_size: few; j_call: TRBJ2-3; d_call: .; v_call: TRBV12-3/TRBV12-4; cdr3_nt: TGTGCCAGCAGTTTGGAGGGAGGAGGGGAAGATACGCAGTATTTT; cdr3_aa: CASSLEGGGEDTQYF
clone_size: few; j_call: TRBJ2-2; d_call: .; v_call: TRBV3-1; cdr3_nt: TGTGCCAGCAGCCCCCTAGCAAGCGGGGAGCTGTTTTTT; cdr3_aa: CASSPLASGELFF